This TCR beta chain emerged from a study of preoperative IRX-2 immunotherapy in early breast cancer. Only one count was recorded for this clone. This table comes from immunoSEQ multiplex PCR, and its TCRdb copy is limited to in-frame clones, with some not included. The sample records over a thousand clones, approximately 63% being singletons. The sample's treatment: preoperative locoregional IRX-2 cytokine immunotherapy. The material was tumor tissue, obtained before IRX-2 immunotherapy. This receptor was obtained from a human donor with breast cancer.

The CDR3 loop is CASSRDRGREKLFF. CDR3 bases: TGTGCCAGCAGCCGGGACAGGGGGCGAGAAAAACTGTTTTTT. The chain combines TRBV7-6 with TRBJ1-4, with 12 bases matching TRBD1. The CDR3 is 14 amino acids. V was pared by 5 bases and J by 8 bases, with 3 bases of the junction left unmatched. Germline-derived CDR1 and CDR2 are SGHVS and FNYEAQ.